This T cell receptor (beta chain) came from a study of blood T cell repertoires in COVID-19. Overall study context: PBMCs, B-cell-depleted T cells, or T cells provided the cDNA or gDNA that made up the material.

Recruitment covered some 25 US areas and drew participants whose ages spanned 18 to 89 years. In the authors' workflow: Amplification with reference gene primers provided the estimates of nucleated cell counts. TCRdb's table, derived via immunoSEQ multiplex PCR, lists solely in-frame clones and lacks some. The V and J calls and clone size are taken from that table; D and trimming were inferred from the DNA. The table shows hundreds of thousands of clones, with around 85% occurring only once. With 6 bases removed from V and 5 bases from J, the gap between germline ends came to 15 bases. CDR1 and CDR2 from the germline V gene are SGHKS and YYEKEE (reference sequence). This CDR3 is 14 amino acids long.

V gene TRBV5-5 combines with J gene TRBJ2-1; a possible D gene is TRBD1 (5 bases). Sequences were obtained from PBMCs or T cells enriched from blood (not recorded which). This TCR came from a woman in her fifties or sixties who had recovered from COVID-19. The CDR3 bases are TGTGCCAGCACCAGCCCCCCAGGGCACAATGAGCAGTTCTTC. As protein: CASTSPPGHNEQFF.